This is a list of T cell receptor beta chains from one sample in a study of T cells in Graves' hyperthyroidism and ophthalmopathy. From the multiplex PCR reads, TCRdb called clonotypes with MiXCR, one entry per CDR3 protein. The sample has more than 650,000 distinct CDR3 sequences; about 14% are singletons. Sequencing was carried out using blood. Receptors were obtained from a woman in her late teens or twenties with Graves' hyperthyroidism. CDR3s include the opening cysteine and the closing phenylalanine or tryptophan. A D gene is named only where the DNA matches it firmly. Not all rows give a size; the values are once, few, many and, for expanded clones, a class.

CASSPGSAGAEQYF,TGTGCCAGCAGTCCCGGGTCAGCGGGAGCCGAGCAGTACTTC,TRBD2,many,TRBJ2-7,TRBV12-3/TRBV12-4
CASSLPGLARDEQFF,TGTGCCAGTAGTTTACCGGGACTAGCGAGGGATGAGCAGTTCTTC,TRBD2,few,TRBJ2-1,TRBV19
CASSYSSGYNEQFF,TGTGCCAGCAGTTACTCGAGCGGTTACAATGAGCAGTTCTTC,.,few,TRBJ2-1,TRBV6-5
CASSVSGADTEAFF,TGTGCCAGCAGCGTCTCCGGTGCAGACACTGAAGCTTTCTTT,.,.,TRBJ1-1,TRBV7-3
CASSQESLRSGNTIYF,TGTGCCAGCAGCCAAGAGAGTCTTCGCTCTGGAAACACCATATATTTT,.,many,TRBJ1-3,TRBV3-1
CASTPTPGGPDTQYF,TGTGCCAGTACCCCTACCCCGGGAGGACCAGATACGCAGTATTTT,TRBD2,few,TRBJ2-3,TRBV19
CASVLTGPSSYEQYF,TGTGCCAGTGTCCTGACAGGGCCTTCCTCCTACGAGCAGTACTTC,TRBD1,few,TRBJ2-7,TRBV6-2/TRBV6-3
CATSRKGTDNSPLHF,TGTGCCACCAGCAGAAAAGGGACAGATAATTCACCCCTCCACTTT,TRBD1,few,TRBJ1-6,TRBV15
CASSFPGTSGQETQYF,TGTGCCAGCAGTTTCCCTGGGACAAGTGGTCAAGAGACCCAGTACTTC,.,many,TRBJ2-5,TRBV28
CASGTHSPLHF,TGTGCCAGCGGGACTCATTCACCCCTCCACTTT,.,once,TRBJ1-6,TRBV4-2
CASTTGAYSNQPQHF,TGTGCCAGCACTACAGGGGCCTATAGCAATCAGCCCCAGCATTTT,TRBD1,many,TRBJ1-5,TRBV2
CASSFAGTSPSGANVLTF,TGTGCCAGCAGCTTCGCCGGGACTAGCCCCTCTGGGGCCAACGTCCTGACTTTC,TRBD2,few,TRBJ2-6,TRBV7-3
CATSAETGDYGYTF,TGTGCCACCAGCGCGGAGACAGGTGATTATGGCTACACCTTC,.,few,TRBJ1-2,TRBV15
CSVAFRTNYGYTF,TGCAGCGTTGCCTTTAGGACTAACTATGGCTACACCTTC,.,few,TRBJ1-2,TRBV29-1
CASSLSQALTGELFF,TGTGCCAGCAGCTTAAGCCAGGCCTTGACCGGGGAGCTGTTTTTT,.,few,TRBJ2-2,TRBV11-3
CASSQAPRNNSPLHF,TGTGCCAGCAGCCAGGCCCCGAGAAATAATTCACCCCTCCACTTT,.,few,TRBJ1-6,TRBV7-2
CASSLGWTSGRGTGELFF,TGTGCCAGCAGCTTAGGGTGGACTAGCGGGAGAGGCACCGGGGAGCTGTTTTTT,TRBD2,many,TRBJ2-2,TRBV7-6
CASSDTGFGVDGYTF,TGTGCCAGCAGCGATACAGGGTTCGGGGTCGATGGCTACACCTTC,.,few,TRBJ1-2,TRBV12-3/TRBV12-4
CAWSGPSGTYEQYF,TGTGCCTGGAGTGGCCCTAGCGGGACCTACGAGCAGTACTTC,TRBD2,.,TRBJ2-7,TRBV30
CASSQERGSTTYEQYF,TGTGCCAGCAGCCAAGAGCGCGGGAGCACTACCTACGAGCAGTACTTC,TRBD2,.,TRBJ2-7,TRBV4-2
CASSSGRTQYF,TGTGCCAGCAGCTCCGGGAGGACCCAGTACTTC,.,many,TRBJ2-5,TRBV11-2
CASSLTRDINTGELFF,TGTGCCAGCAGCTTAACAAGGGACATCAACACCGGGGAGCTGTTTTTT,.,many,TRBJ2-2,TRBV7-3
CASSSPRGLAYEQYF,TGTGCCAGCAGCTCCCCGAGGGGACTAGCCTACGAGCAGTACTTC,TRBD2,many,TRBJ2-7,TRBV11-3
CAIGSGTRANEQFF,TGTGCCATTGGCTCCGGGACAAGGGCTAATGAGCAGTTCTTC,.,few,TRBJ2-1,TRBV24-1
CASSQLPDYGYTF,TGTGCCAGCAGCCAGTTGCCGGACTATGGCTACACCTTC,.,many,TRBJ1-2,TRBV3-1
CSVEQRNTEAFF,TGCAGCGTTGAACAGCGAAACACTGAAGCTTTCTTT,.,many,TRBJ1-1,TRBV29-1
CSVIRNTEAFF,TGCAGCGTTATCCGGAACACTGAAGCTTTCTTT,.,.,TRBJ1-1,TRBV29-1
CASRDRGIYGYTF,TGTGCCAGCAGGGACAGGGGTATCTATGGCTACACCTTC,TRBD1,.,TRBJ1-2,TRBV27
CSAYRGAEAFF,TGCAGTGCCTACAGGGGGGCTGAAGCTTTCTTT,TRBD1,many,TRBJ1-1,TRBV20-1
CASSRDRGNTEAFF,TGCGCCAGCAGCCGGGACAGGGGGAACACTGAAGCTTTCTTT,TRBD1,many,TRBJ1-1,TRBV5-1
CASSISLSPGQCYEQYF,TGTGCCAGTAGTATAAGCCTTTCCCCGGGACAGTGCTACGAGCAGTACTTC,TRBD1,.,TRBJ2-7,TRBV19
CASSLSTSGINEQFF,TGTGCCAGCAGTTTATCGACTAGCGGGATAAACGAGCAGTTCTTC,TRBD2,many,TRBJ2-1,TRBV27
CASSNGRGGSNQPQHF,TGCGCCAGCAGTAACGGCAGGGGTGGGAGCAATCAGCCCCAGCATTTT,.,.,TRBJ1-5,TRBV4-1
CAWSYPLDGRASYEQYF,TGTGCCTGGAGTTACCCCCTAGACGGGAGGGCCTCCTACGAGCAGTACTTC,TRBD2,many,TRBJ2-7,TRBV30
CASSKRLGGQETQYF,TGTGCCAGCAGCAAACGACTAGGGGGCCAAGAGACCCAGTACTTC,.,many,TRBJ2-5,TRBV11-2
CASSLARSGSTDTQYF,TGTGCCAGCAGCTTAGCGCGGAGCGGGAGCACAGATACGCAGTATTTT,.,many,TRBJ2-3,TRBV7-8
CASSLDRNQETQYF,TGTGCCAGCAGTCTCGACAGAAACCAAGAGACCCAGTACTTC,.,many,TRBJ2-5,TRBV12-3/TRBV12-4
CASSDLPGEDEQFF,TGCGCCAGCAGCGACTTACCGGGGGAGGATGAGCAGTTCTTC,.,.,TRBJ2-1,TRBV5-1
CASSWDRGPDTQYF,TGTGCCAGCAGCTGGGACAGGGGGCCAGATACGCAGTATTTT,TRBD1,many,TRBJ2-3,TRBV7-2
CASSEGEYFYGYTF,TGTGCCAGCAGTGAAGGGGAATACTTCTATGGCTACACCTTC,.,many,TRBJ1-2,TRBV2
CASSLEGTSGRASLDEQFF,TGTGCCAGCAGCTTGGAGGGGACTAGCGGGAGGGCCTCTTTGGATGAGCAGTTCTTC,TRBD2,few,TRBJ2-1,TRBV5-6
CASSQTGIEETQYF,TGCGCCAGCAGCCAGACAGGGATAGAAGAGACCCAGTACTTC,TRBD1,few,TRBJ2-5,TRBV4-3
CASSPRTDSSPPYEQYF,TGTGCCAGCAGCCCCCGGACGGACAGTTCTCCCCCCTACGAGCAGTACTTC,.,.,TRBJ2-7,TRBV7-9
CANSPSRSSGSLGTGELFF,TGTGCCAACAGCCCCTCACGGTCTAGCGGGAGCTTGGGCACCGGGGAGCTGTTTTTT,TRBD2,many,TRBJ2-2,TRBV6-1
CAWSSGRAQYF,TGTGCCTGGAGCTCCGGTAGGGCGCAGTATTTT,.,many,TRBJ2-3,TRBV30
CASSQVVTGGYGYTF,TGTGCCAGCAGCCAAGTCGTGACAGGGGGATATGGCTACACCTTC,TRBD1,many,TRBJ1-2,TRBV3-1
CASSRDNQETQYF,TGTGCCAGCAGCCGGGACAACCAAGAGACCCAGTACTTC,.,many,TRBJ2-5,TRBV11-1
CAISASSYNEQFF,TGTGCCATCTCGGCCAGCTCCTACAATGAGCAGTTCTTC,.,few,TRBJ2-1,TRBV10-3
CASGITGTGVSEQFF,TGTGCCAGCGGCATAACCGGGACAGGGGTTAGTGAGCAGTTCTTC,TRBD1,.,TRBJ2-1,TRBV7-9
CASSPQGAFYEQYF,TGTGCCAGCAGTCCTCAGGGGGCCTTTTACGAGCAGTACTTC,TRBD1,many,TRBJ2-7,TRBV12-3/TRBV12-4
CAWNRGRTLSGANVLTF,TGTGCCTGGAACAGGGGGCGAACTCTCTCTGGGGCCAACGTCCTGACTTTC,TRBD1,.,TRBJ2-6,TRBV30
CSVPEMGEQFF,TGCAGCGTTCCAGAGATGGGGGAGCAGTTCTTC,.,.,TRBJ2-1,TRBV29-1
CASSEALTYEQYF,TGCGCCAGCAGTGAAGCACTAACCTACGAGCAGTACTTC,.,.,TRBJ2-7,TRBV10-2
CASARQALGEQYF,TGTGCCAGTGCTCGACAGGCCCTGGGCGAGCAGTACTTC,.,many,TRBJ2-7,TRBV6-2/TRBV6-3